This T cell receptor (beta chain) was sequenced during a study of T cells expressing NK-cell markers. Study details: In the group of eight sequenced donors, seven were HCMV-seropositive and one was seronegative.

Of note for this clonotype: The antigen remains undetermined.

The CDR3 contains 15 residues. Germline CDR1 reads SGHAT; CDR2 reads FQNNGV. Study-wide results and caveats: In four donors, these clonotypes also led the CD3+CD56-NKG2C+ fraction.

With the 5' RACE reads reprocessed, TCRdb shows one record per CDR3 protein and no DNA. The table for this sample gives about 460,000 distinct CDR3 sequences. The receptor was isolated from a woman aged 45-65 years in good health. This sequence joins TRBV11-2 and TRBJ1-1; the TRBD1 assignment by TCRdb is unverifiable without DNA. The specimen was blood T cells: a sorted CD56 or NKG2C T cell subset, CD4+ or CD8+ T cells, or bulk PBMC T cells (not recorded which). The CDR3 here is CASSLRTMGLDEAFF.